This T cell receptor beta chain was sequenced for a study of T cells in Graves' hyperthyroidism and ophthalmopathy. The study left out patients who had uncontrolled infection, other autoimmune disease, pregnancy or lactation. Fresh peripheral blood, 7.5 to 10 ml of it, supplied the PBMCs. The ends lost 1 base at V and 5 bases at J; junction bases unmatched: 16. Germline V gene sequence: CDR1 SGHRS, CDR2 YFSETQ. The CDR3 has 18 amino acids. A note on this clonotype: Its antigen remains unknown.

Study-wide results and caveats: Ophthalmopathy was predicted by the model a median of approximately six months ahead of onset.

Amplification of TCR beta CDR3 regions used RNA as the template. The primer set for the first-round RT-PCR of the TCR CDR3 was HTBI. TCRdb reprocessed the multiplex PCR reads via MiXCR and lists one record per CDR3 protein. The data show about 420,000 distinct CDR3 sequences, approximately 13% seen once. The chain links TRBV5-1 to TRBJ1-1; 8 positions match TRBD1. The sequencing sample was made of blood. This receptor was identified in a woman aged 18 to 35 with Graves' hyperthyroidism. In DNA, the CDR3 is TGCGCCAGCAGCTTGCCCGGACAGGGATATAGCCCCTCTACTGAAGCTTTCTTT. Translation: CASSLPGQGYSPSTEAFF.